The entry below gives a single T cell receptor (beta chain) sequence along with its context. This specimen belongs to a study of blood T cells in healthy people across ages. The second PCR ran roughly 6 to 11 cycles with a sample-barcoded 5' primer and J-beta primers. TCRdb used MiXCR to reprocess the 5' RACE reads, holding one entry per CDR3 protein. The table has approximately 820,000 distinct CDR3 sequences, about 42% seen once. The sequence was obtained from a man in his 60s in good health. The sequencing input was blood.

The CDR3 reads CSVEFPVLGGTYEQYF. The CDR3 nucleotides read TGCAGCGTTGAATTTCCGGTACTAGGAGGAACCTACGAGCAGTACTTC. The rearrangement links TRBV29-1 to TRBJ2-7; D perhaps matches TRBD2 (5 bases). Trimming took off 2 bases at V and 2 bases at J, with 19 bases between the two ends. The V gene's germline CDR1 is SQVTM and CDR2 ANQGSEA. There are 16 residues in the CDR3.